The 17 T cell receptor beta chains below all came from one sample that was sequenced in a study of T-cell memory formation after mild COVID-19. TCRdb fed the 5' RACE reads into MiXCR, producing one record per CDR3 protein. The sample contains approximately 50,000 distinct CDR3 sequences, 12% of which appear only once. Sequencing was performed on PBMCs or a T cell subset sorted from them (not recorded which). The receptor source for this set is a man between 18 and 29 years old who had mild COVID-19 (a few samples of this study predate the infection). Cell type and time point are not known.

Within the sample, this clonotype is medium-sized. The rearrangement joins TRBV20-1 to TRBJ2-7, with D possibly matching TRBD1 (5 bases). The CDR3 consists of 14 residues. Between the trimmed V and J ends, which lost 1 base and 0 bases, there was a span of 10 bases. Per the germline V gene, CDR1 is DFQATT and CDR2 is SNEGSKA (reference sequence). CDR3 in DNA: TGCAGTGCTAGAGGTGGAGACAGCTCCTACGAGCAGTACGTC. Its protein is CSARGGDSSYEQYV.

This clonotype was observed a few times. The V gene is TRBV7-9, the J gene TRBJ2-6; TRBD1 is a possible D gene (6 bases). Trimming took off 5 bases at V and 4 bases at J, with 12 bases between the two ends. This CDR3 is 15 amino acids long. Per germline, CDR1 SEHNR and CDR2 FQNEAQ (reference sequence). CDR3: CASSKQGGGANVLTF. DNA of the CDR3: TGTGCCAGCAGCAAACAGGGCGGGGGGGCCAACGTCCTGACTTTC. Together with reference TRBV7-9 and TRBJ2-6, the CDR3 gives the full variable domain: DTGVSQNPRHKITKRGQNVTFRCDPISEHNRLYWYRQTLGQGPEFLTYFQNEAQLEKSRLLSDRFSAERPKGSFSTLEIQRTEQGDSAMYLCASSKQGGGANVLTFGAGSRLTVL.

The V call is TRBV12-3 or TRBV12-4, the J call TRBJ1-5, with TRBD1 matching over 10 bases. The CDR3 loop spans 14 amino acids. The V segment lost 6 bases and the J segment 6 bases; nucleotides outside the gene matches: 5. Written as DNA, the CDR3 is TGTGCCAGCAGAGGACAGGGGGATAGTCAGCCCCAGCATTTT. Translating it yields CASRGQGDSQPQHF.

Ten or more counts support this clonotype. The chain links TRBV7-9 to TRBJ1-6, with D unresolved. The CDR3 is 11 residues long. The V end was cut by 3 bases, the J end by 12 bases, with 6 bases between. Per germline, CDR1 SEHNR and CDR2 FQNEAQ (reference sequence). DNA for the CDR3: TGTGCCAGCAGCTTTGCGGAACCCCTCCACTTT. It translates to CASSFAEPLHF.

The chain combines TRBV2 with TRBJ2-5; the D gene is possibly TRBD2 (7 bases). With 7 bases removed from V and 4 bases from J, the gap between germline ends came to 19 bases. The CDR3 runs 15 residues. Germline assignment: CDR1 SNHLY and CDR2 FYNNEI. CDR3 nucleotides: TGTGCCAGCACCTGGGGGGGGCCGTTTCGAGAGACCCAGTACTTC. Amino acid sequence: CASTWGGPFRETQYF.

This clonotype showed up just a few times. This chain uses TRBV5-1 with TRBJ2-1, with 10 bases identical to TRBD2. With V trimmed by 2 bases and J by 7 bases, 6 bases remained unmatched. The germline V gene has CDR1 SGHRS and CDR2 YFSETQ. CDR3 size: 15 residues. CDR3 in amino acids: CASSLAGGPWNEQFF. Written as DNA, the CDR3 is TGCGCCAGCAGCTTAGCGGGGGGGCCATGGAATGAGCAGTTCTTC.

In its sample, this clonotype was seen a few times. This sequence joins TRBV5-1 and TRBJ1-3; 7 bases align to TRBD1. CDR1 and CDR2 (germline): SGHRS, YFSETQ. J lost 0 bases, V lost 4 bases, and 4 bases had no gene match. This CDR3 spans 15 amino acids. The CDR3 DNA reads as TGCGCCAGCAGCCCCGGGACAGTCTCTGGAAACACCATATATTTT. This codes for CASSPGTVSGNTIYF. The complete variable domain, with remaining parts taken from reference TRBV5-1 and TRBJ1-3, reads KAGVTQTPRYLIKTRGQQVTLSCSPISGHRSVSWYQQTPGQGLQFLFEYFSETQRNKGNFPGRFSGRQFSNSRSEMNVSTLELGDSALYLCASSPGTVSGNTIYFGEGSWLTVV.

This clonotype has only a few counts. The chain links TRBV6-4 to TRBJ2-2; 9 positions agree with TRBD2. With V trimmed by 0 bases and J by 4 bases, 0 bases remained unmatched. The CDR3 is made up of 15 amino acids. Germline CDR1 and CDR2: MRHNA and SNTAGT. In DNA, the CDR3 is TGTGCCAGCAGTGACTCTAGCGGGGGCACCGGGGAGCTGTTTTTT. This gives the protein CASSDSSGGTGELFF.

CDR3 DNA: TGTGCCAGCAGCGGGAGACACCCCGGGAATGAGCAGTTCTTC. It specifies CASSGRHPGNEQFF. The chain uses TRBV7-8 and TRBJ2-1, with D possibly TRBD2 on 5 matching bases. Trimming stripped 5 bases from V and 7 bases from J, with 15 bases between. The CDR3 runs 14 residues. Germline V CDR1 and CDR2: SGHVS, FQNEAQ.

This clonotype was picked up many times. The V and J genes are TRBV27 and TRBJ2-5; D may be TRBD1 or TRBD2 (5 bases each). The CDR3 totals 13 residues. With 8 bases removed from V and 5 bases from J, the gap between germline ends came to 15 bases. Germline V gene lookup returns CDR1 MNHEY and CDR2 SMNVEV (reference sequence). CDR3 amino acids: CASGPGGGETQYF. The CDR3 coding sequence is TGTGCCAGCGGGCCTGGGGGTGGGGAGACCCAGTACTTC.

The chain links TRBV20-1 to TRBJ2-7; D perhaps matches TRBD2 (6 bases). Per the germline V gene, CDR1 is DFQATT and CDR2 is SNEGSKA (reference sequence). This CDR3 has 15 residues. The V and J ends lost 0 bases and 6 bases respectively, with 18 bases between them. CDR3 amino acids: CSARDQGQGGFEQYF. The CDR3 coding sequence is TGCAGTGCTAGAGATCAGGGCCAGGGAGGTTTCGAGCAGTACTTC.

There are a few counts of this clonotype. The chain is built from TRBV12-3 or TRBV12-4 and TRBJ2-1, with TRBD2 matching over 8 bases. Trimming at V came to 3 bases and at J to 2 bases, leaving 3 bases not matched to a gene. CDR3 size: 15 residues. The CDR3 nucleotides are TGTGCCAGCAGTTTCAGCGGGGGCGCCTACAATGAGCAGTTCTTC. This sequence encodes CASSFSGGAYNEQFF.

With regard to this clonotype: This clone may be a read error of a much larger clone one base away. J is TRBJ2-3 and V is TRBV5-1; the D is unclear. This CDR3 has 12 residues. Per germline, CDR1 SGHRS and CDR2 YFSETQ. The CDR3 is CDSSFHTDTQYF. The CDR3 DNA reads TGCGACAGCAGCTTCCACACAGATACGCAGTATTTT. Together with reference TRBV5-1 and TRBJ2-3, the CDR3 gives the full variable domain: KAGVTQTPRYLIKTRGQQVTLSCSPISGHRSVSWYQQTPGQGLQFLFEYFSETQRNKGNFPGRFSGRQFSNSRSEMNVSTLELGDSALYLCDSSFHTDTQYFGPGTRLTVL.

The chain is built from TRBV6-2 or TRBV6-3 and TRBJ2-2; D ambiguous. The germline V and J ends were trimmed by 4 bases and 7 bases, with 10 bases remaining between them. CDR1 MNHEY and CDR2 SVGEGT come from the germline V gene. The CDR3 consists of 13 residues. CDR3 residues: CASSLSEIGELFF. As DNA, the CDR3 is TGTGCCAGCAGTTTGTCGGAGATCGGGGAGCTGTTTTTT.

J is TRBJ2-5 and V is TRBV20-1; 10 bases line up with TRBD2. With V trimmed by 5 bases and J by 4 bases, 13 bases remained unmatched. This CDR3 is 16 amino acids long. Germline-derived CDR1 and CDR2 are DFQATT and SNEGSKA (reference sequence). CDR3 DNA: TGCAGTGCTGGTCGGGGGAGCGGGGGGGCGCTAGAGACCCAGTACTTC. Translated: CSAGRGSGGALETQYF.

This chain uses TRBV5-1 with TRBJ1-2; tentative D call: TRBD1 (6 bases). V lost 0 bases and J 2 bases, leaving 8 bases between the germline ends. Germline lookup yields CDR1 SGHRS and CDR2 YFSETQ. This CDR3 contains 14 residues. The CDR3 sequence is CASSLDRENYGYTF. CDR3 bases: TGCGCCAGCAGCTTGGACAGGGAGAACTATGGCTACACCTTC.

This rearrangement joins TRBV9 to TRBJ1-2, with D unresolved. Trimming pared 3 bases from V and 2 bases from J, leaving 2 bases between. The CDR3 is made up of 11 amino acids. Germline CDR1 is SGDLS and CDR2 is YYNGEE. The CDR3 nucleotides are TGTGCCAGCAGCGACAACTATGGCTACACCTTC. This encodes CASSDNYGYTF.